This T cell receptor beta chain was captured in a study of regulatory T cells in long-lasting Graves disease. This clonotype was picked up many times. To make TCR beta libraries, researchers used iRepertoire HTBI primers and Arm-PCR of CDR3 regions. MiXCR was run by TCRdb on the multiplex PCR reads, yielding one entry per CDR3 protein. Seen here are around 500,000 distinct CDR3 sequences, approximately 12% observed once, and the top ten hold approximately 9.3%. The V gene end was trimmed by 5 bases and the J gene end by 5 bases; junction bases not matched to a gene: 7. The CDR3 has 15 amino acids. CDR1 LNHDA and CDR2 SQIVND come from the germline V gene (reference sequence). Noted time point: newly diagnosed GD, antithyroid drugs for less than 3 months. The TCR library was made from RNA that had been extracted from PBMCs in TRIzol. These data were also filed under a second study, of T cells in Graves' hyperthyroidism and ophthalmopathy.

The sequence came from a man aged 25-45 years with Graves disease. Sequencing used peripheral blood mononuclear cells (PBMCs), obtained at new diagnosis, from a patient treated with antithyroid drugs. The chain recombines TRBV19 with TRBJ2-2, with 8 bases aligning to TRBD2. The CDR3 DNA sequence: TGTGCCAGTAGTCGACAGCGGGAGATGACCGGGGAGCTGTTTTTT. Its translation: CASSRQREMTGELFF.